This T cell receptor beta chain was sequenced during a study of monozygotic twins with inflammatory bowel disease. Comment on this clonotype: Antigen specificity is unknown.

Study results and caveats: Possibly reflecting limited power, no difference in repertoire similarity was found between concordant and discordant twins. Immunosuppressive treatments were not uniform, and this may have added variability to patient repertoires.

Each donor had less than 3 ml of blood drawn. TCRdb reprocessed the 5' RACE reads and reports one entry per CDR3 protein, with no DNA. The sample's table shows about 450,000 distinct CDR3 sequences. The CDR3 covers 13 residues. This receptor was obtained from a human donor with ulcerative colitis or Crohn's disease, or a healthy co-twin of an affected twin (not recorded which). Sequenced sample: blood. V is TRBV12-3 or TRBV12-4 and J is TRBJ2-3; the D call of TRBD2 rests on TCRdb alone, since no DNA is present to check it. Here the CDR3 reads CASSFILADTQYF.